This T cell receptor (beta chain) stems from a study of shared clonotypes between healthy human individuals. The overall study: Each donor's CD4 naive and CD4 memory cells filled three plates apiece, CD8 naive two, and CD8 memory one.

Naive CD8 isolation took CD45RO-negative cells positively selected for CCR7 and excluded terminally differentiated effector memory CD45RA+ cells. The V segment lost 2 bases and the J segment 6 bases; nucleotides outside the gene matches: 7. This CDR3 has 17 residues. Looked up from germline, CDR1 is SGHRS and CDR2 is YFSETQ. The assay ran at deep level. Method: immunoSEQ multiplex PCR; TCRdb's copy keeps in-frame clones and lacks some. The table shows millions of clones, with more than 85% occurring only once. The sequencing input was naive CD8+ T cells from PBMCs. This receptor was obtained from a man aged 18-30 years in good health. Some clones in this sample may be carry-over from other donors' samples. V gene TRBV5-1 combines with J gene TRBJ2-1, with 14 bases lining up with TRBD2. CDR3: CASSFLGLAGGFNEQFF. The CDR3 DNA reads TGCGCCAGCAGCTTCCTAGGACTAGCGGGGGGATTCAATGAGCAGTTCTTC.